This is a list of T cell receptor beta chains from one sample in a study of CD8+CD57+ T cells in acquired aplastic anemia. Each CDR3 protein is one row after TCRdb ran MiXCR on the reads. The sample includes 250,000 to 350,000 distinct CDR3 sequences, approximately 55% of them seen just once. Sequencing was carried out using sorted CD4+, CD8+, or CD8+CD57+ T cells (not recorded which) from PBMCs. These receptors all stem from a human donor with severe aplastic anemia or a healthy control (not recorded which). Each CDR3 is given with its conserved first and last residue. Each record gives: J gene, D gene, clone size, V gene, CDR3 DNA, CDR3 protein. The D gene is left open where the match is weak. Size values are once, few and many counts, or a class for expanded clones, and some rows have none.

>TRBJ1-2|TRBD1|-|TRBV12-3/TRBV12-4
TGTGCCAGCAGTTTGGTACAGGGGGGTATTGGTGGCTACACCTTC
CASSLVQGGIGGYTF
>TRBJ2-1|TRBD2|-|TRBV2
TGTGCCAGCAGGAAGATAGCGGGAGATAATGAGCAGTTCTTC
CASRKIAGDNEQFF
>TRBJ2-5|-|-|TRBV19
TGTGCCAGTAGTCCCTCCGTGGGGGGAGGCCAAGAGACCCAGTACTTC
CASSPSVGGGQETQYF
>TRBJ2-2|TRBD1|-|TRBV7-2
TGCGCCAGCAGGTTACAGGGGGCGCAAGACGGGGAGCTGTTTTTT
CASRLQGAQDGELFF
>TRBJ2-5|-|-|TRBV5-6
TGTGCCAGCAGCTTGGAGCGGCTAGCAGTGGAGACCCAGTACTTC
CASSLERLAVETQYF
>TRBJ2-7|-|-|TRBV5-1
TGCGCCAGCAGAAAGGACACGGCGTACACCGGGGAGCTGTACTTC
CASRKDTAYTGELYF
>TRBJ2-7|-|many|TRBV7-6
TGTGCCAGCAGCTTAGGGGTTGTCCAGGGCAGCTCCTACGAGCAGTACTTC
CASSLGVVQGSSYEQYF
>TRBJ2-5|-|-|TRBV25-1
TGTGCCAGCAGTGATTACACAGGGCGGTCAGAGACCCAGTACTTC
CASSDYTGRSETQYF
>TRBJ1-5|TRBD1|-|TRBV7-8
TGTGCCAGCAGCTCCGGGACAGGACAAAATCAGCCCCAGCATTTT
CASSSGTGQNQPQHF
>TRBJ2-5|-|many|TRBV24-1
TGTGCCACCAACAGACAAGAGACCCAGTACTTC
CATNRQETQYF
>TRBJ2-1|-|once|TRBV7-3
TGTGCCAGCAGCTTTGGGCTAGCGCTTCGCAATGAGCAGTTCTTC
CASSFGLALRNEQFF
>TRBJ2-1|-|-|TRBV25-1
TGTGCCAGCAGTGATAAAAGGGCGTCGAGCTCCTACAATGAGCAGTTCTTC
CASSDKRASSSYNEQFF
>TRBJ2-3|TRBD1|few|TRBV10-2
TGCGCCAGCAGTGAGTCTGTAGGGGGCGACAGCACAGATACGCAGTATTTT
CASSESVGGDSTDTQYF
>TRBJ2-5|-|-|TRBV7-8
TGTGCCAGCAGCTTAGGATTGGCAGGGGTAGGAGAGACCCAGTACTTC
CASSLGLAGVGETQYF
>TRBJ2-3|TRBD2|-|TRBV18
TGTGCCAGCTCACCAGCTAGCGGGAACACAGATACGCAGTATTTT
CASSPASGNTDTQYF
>TRBJ1-1|-|many|TRBV20-1
TGCAGTGCTAGAGATGGGGCTAAGGGCGGGTGGAACACTGAAGCTTTCTTT
CSARDGAKGGWNTEAFF
>TRBJ2-6|-|few|TRBV7-3
TGTGCCAGCAGCTTGACCCTCTCTGGGGCCAACGTCCTGACTTTC
CASSLTLSGANVLTF
>TRBJ2-5|TRBD2|-|TRBV7-2
TGTGCCAGCAGCTTAGTCGGCGGGGGGTTCGAGTTCTTC
CASSLVGGGFEFF
>TRBJ2-1|TRBD2|-|TRBV7-9
TGTGCCAGCAGCCTGGTGACTAGCGGGGCTTACAATGAGCAGTTCTTC
CASSLVTSGAYNEQFF
>TRBJ2-1|-|few|TRBV2
TGTGCCAGCAGCGTCTCAGGCGGGCAGTTCTTC
CASSVSGGQFF
>TRBJ2-7|-|-|TRBV5-6
TGTGCCAGCAGCTTAATGGGCGGTGGCTCCTACGAGCAGTACTTC
CASSLMGGGSYEQYF
>TRBJ1-2|-|-|TRBV9
TGTGCCAGCAGCGTAGGAGTAGGGTCTAACTATGGCTACACCTTC
CASSVGVGSNYGYTF
>TRBJ1-3|-|-|TRBV7-9
TGTGCCAGCAGCCTGTCCTTCTCTGGAAACACCATATATTTT
CASSLSFSGNTIYF
>TRBJ1-6|TRBD1|many|TRBV28
TGTGCCAGCAGTTCGAACAGGGGGAACTGGGATTCACCCCTCCACTTT
CASSSNRGNWDSPLHF
>TRBJ2-3|-|many|TRBV18
TGTGCCAGCTCACCGGGACTCACTACAGATACGCAGTATTTT
CASSPGLTTDTQYF
>TRBJ1-5|-|-|TRBV29-1
TGCAGCGTTGAATGGAGCAGGGATCAGCCCCAGCATTTT
CSVEWSRDQPQHF
>TRBJ1-3|-|-|TRBV7-8
TGTGCCAGCGGCTTAGCGGGTAGGGGTAACGGAAACACCATATATTTT
CASGLAGRGNGNTIYF
>TRBJ1-2|-|once|TRBV7-2
TGTGCCAGCAGCTTAGAAGTCTCTAGGGGTAGCTACACCTTC
CASSLEVSRGSYTF
>TRBJ2-3|-|-|TRBV7-9
TGTGCCAGCAGCACGGGACTGGGGGCAGATACGCAGTATTTT
CASSTGLGADTQYF
>TRBJ1-1|TRBD1|-|TRBV11-3
TGTGCCACGTGGAAGACGACAGGGTCGGGGACCACTGAAGCTTTCTTT
CATWKTTGSGTTEAFF
>TRBJ2-7|-|-|TRBV20-1
TGCAGTGCTAGCGGGGGCGACGAGCAGTACTTC
CSASGGDEQYF
>TRBJ2-5|-|many|TRBV19
TGTGCCAGTAGTATCCGGAGGCAAGAGACCCAGTACTTC
CASSIRRQETQYF
>TRBJ2-6|-|once|TRBV7-2
TGTGCCAGCAGCTTTATGCCTGTGGCCAACGTCCTGACTTTC
CASSFMPVANVLTF
>TRBJ1-6|-|many|TRBV24-1
TGTGCCACCAGTAAGGGCGGGGGGTCCCTCCACTTT
CATSKGGGSLHF
>TRBJ2-5|-|-|TRBV7-9
TGTGCCAGCAGCTTAGCGGGAGGGGGCAGGGAGACCCAGTACTTC
CASSLAGGGRETQYF
>TRBJ1-2|-|-|TRBV18
TGTGCCAGCTCGCACACTGGGCAGGTCGATGGCTACACCTTC
CASSHTGQVDGYTF
>TRBJ1-1|-|many|TRBV2
TGTGCCAGCAGTCTTTCTCCCGGGTGGGCTTTCTTT
CASSLSPGWAFF
>TRBJ2-5|-|-|TRBV20-1
TGCAGTGCTAGAGCAGTCGGGGGTCAAGAGACCCAGTACTTC
CSARAVGGQETQYF
>TRBJ1-3|-|many|TRBV2
TGTGCCAGCAGTGGATCGGCAACCTCTGGAAACACCATATATTTT
CASSGSATSGNTIYF
>TRBJ1-2|-|-|TRBV6-6
TGTGCCAGCACTCGGAGGGCTGACATTTCCCCTAACTATGGCTACACCTTC
CASTRRADISPNYGYTF
>TRBJ2-7|-|many|TRBV12-5
TGTGCTAGTGGAAGGATATCCTACGAGCAGTACTTC
CASGRISYEQYF
>TRBJ1-6|TRBD1|-|TRBV4-1
TGCGCCAGCAGCGTACGACAGGGCGGAGGTTCACCCCTCCACTTT
CASSVRQGGGSPLHF
>TRBJ2-1|TRBD1|-|TRBV20-1
TGCAGTGCGGAGGGACAGGTCAATGAGCAGTTCTTC
CSAEGQVNEQFF
>TRBJ2-1|-|many|TRBV11-3
TGTGCCAGCAGCTTAGTAACTAGCCAAAACAATGAGCAGTTCTTC
CASSLVTSQNNEQFF
>TRBJ2-7|-|-|TRBV12-3/TRBV12-4
TGTGCCAGCAGCTTAGTTGGGGCAGGGTTCTACGAGCAGTACTTC
CASSLVGAGFYEQYF
>TRBJ2-7|TRBD2|-|TRBV7-9
TGTGCCAGCAGCTTAGGTCGTCGACTAGCGGGTTACTCCTACGAGCAGTACTTC
CASSLGRRLAGYSYEQYF
>TRBJ1-1|-|-|TRBV5-4
TGTGCCAGCAGCAGGGAGTTTACTGAAGCTTTCTTT
CASSREFTEAFF
>TRBJ2-2|-|-|TRBV24-1
TGTGCCACCAGTGGCCCGTTGAACACCGGGGAGCTGTTTTTT
CATSGPLNTGELFF
>TRBJ1-5|-|-|TRBV6-5
TGTGCCAGCGCGGGACTCGGCAGGGGTAATCAGCCCCAGCATTTT
CASAGLGRGNQPQHF
>TRBJ2-5|TRBD2|-|TRBV7-3
TGTGCCAGCAGCTCTTTAGCGGGGGGCGGGGAGACCCAGTACTTC
CASSSLAGGGETQYF
>TRBJ2-7|TRBD1|-|TRBV24-1
TGTGCCACCAGGGGACAGAATACCTACGAGCAGTACTTC
CATRGQNTYEQYF
>TRBJ1-2|TRBD1|-|TRBV18
TGTGCCAGCTCCCCGGGACAGGATCACTATGGCTACACCTTC
CASSPGQDHYGYTF